This TCR beta chain derives from a study of patients and donors after allogeneic stem cell transplantation. Only one count was recorded for this clonotype. TCRdb analysed the RT-PCR reads with MiXCR anew, one entry per CDR3 protein. The sample has under 170,000 distinct CDR3 sequences; approximately 40% are singletons. J lost 5 bases, V lost 5 bases, and 4 bases had no gene match. The CDR3 runs to 14 residues. The source material was blood, either unsorted or a sorted T cell fraction (not recorded which). The TCR comes from a human donor who was either an allogeneic HSCT recipient or a stem cell or donor lymphocyte infusion donor (not recorded which). It is not recorded whose cells these are; they may come from a transplant donor. The chain employs TRBV12-3 or TRBV12-4 and TRBJ2-1; 9 positions agree with TRBD2. The DNA of the CDR3 is TGTGCCAGCAGTAGACTAGCGGAGAACAATGAGCAGTTCTTC. Encoded protein: CASSRLAENNEQFF.